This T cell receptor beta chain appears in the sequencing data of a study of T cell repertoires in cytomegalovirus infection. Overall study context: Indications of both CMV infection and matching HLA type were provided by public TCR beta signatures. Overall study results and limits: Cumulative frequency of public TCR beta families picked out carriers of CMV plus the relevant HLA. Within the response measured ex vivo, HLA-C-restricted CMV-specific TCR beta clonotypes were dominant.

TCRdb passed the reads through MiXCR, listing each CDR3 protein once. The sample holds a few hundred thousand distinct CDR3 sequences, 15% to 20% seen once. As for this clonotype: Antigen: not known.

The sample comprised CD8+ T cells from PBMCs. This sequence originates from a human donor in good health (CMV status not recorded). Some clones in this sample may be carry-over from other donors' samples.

Written as DNA, the CDR3 is TGTGCCAGTAAGATGCGGGGGGCAGCGAACACCGGGGAGCTGTTTTTT. Translating gives CASKMRGAANTGELFF. The chain recombines TRBV19 with TRBJ2-2; TRBD2 matches 8 bases. With V trimmed by 7 bases and J by 0 bases, 7 bases remained unmatched. The CDR3 spans 16 residues. Germline assignment: CDR1 LNHDA and CDR2 SQIVND (reference sequence). Combining the CDR3 with reference TRBV19 and TRBJ2-2 gives the whole variable domain DGGITQSPKYLFRKEGQNVTLSCEQNLNHDAMYWYRQDPGQGLRLIYYSQIVNDFQKGDIAEGYSVSREKKESFPLTVTSAQKNPTAFYLCASKMRGAANTGELFFGEGSRLTVL.